These T cell receptor beta chains were read from a single sample in a study of blood T cell repertoires in COVID-19. The method was immunoSEQ multiplex PCR; TCRdb's version includes in-frame clones alone and lacks a portion of them. The profile shows some 94,000 clones, around 84% of them singletons. Specimen: peripheral blood. The source of these receptors is a man between 65 and 79 years old with active or convalescent COVID-19. The CDR3 runs from the conserved cysteine through the conserved F or W. D genes are given only for firm matches. Where a row states a size, it is once, few, many or the class of an expanded clone; other rows omit it.

V gene	J gene	clone size	D gene	CDR3 DNA	CDR3 protein
TRBV19	TRBJ2-2	NA	NA	TGTGCCAGTATGGGCTCCCTGAACACCGGGGAGCTGTTTTTT	CASMGSLNTGELFF
TRBV30	TRBJ1-5	once	NA	TGTGCCTGGAGTGATCTCAATCAGCCCCAGCATTTT	CAWSDLNQPQHF
TRBV7-2	TRBJ1-1	NA	NA	TGTGCCAGCAGATCAGGGATCGACACTGAAGCTTTCTTT	CASRSGIDTEAFF
TRBV5-1	TRBJ1-2	NA	NA	TGCGCCAGCAGCAAGGACAACAGTGATTATGGCTACACCTTC	CASSKDNSDYGYTF
TRBV5-1	TRBJ2-1	NA	TRBD2	TGCGCCAGCAGCTTGGCCCCGGTTAGGGCGGGGGGCAATGAGCAGTTCTTC	CASSLAPVRAGGNEQFF
TRBV4-1	TRBJ2-7	once	NA	TGCGCCAGCAGCCAAGACCGGGGTTCCTACGAGCAGTACTTC	CASSQDRGSYEQYF
TRBV7-8	TRBJ1-2	NA	TRBD1	TGTGCCAGCAGCTTAGTGGTTACCGGGACAGCTACTAACTATGGCTACACCTTC	CASSLVVTGTATNYGYTF
TRBV3-1/TRBV3-2	TRBJ1-3	NA	NA	TGTGCCAGCAGCCAAATTGCAGGACACCCGAACTCTGGAAACACCATATATTTT	CASSQIAGHPNSGNTIYF
TRBV19	TRBJ2-1	NA	TRBD2	TGTGCCAGTAGCGCCGGGGTAGCGGGGGGTCGCAATGAGCAGTTCTTC	CASSAGVAGGRNEQFF
TRBV18	TRBJ2-2	NA	NA	TGTGCCAGCTCGGGACTCGGGGAGCTGTTTTTT	CASSGLGELFF
TRBV18	TRBJ1-2	NA	NA	TGTGCCAGCTCATCCACGGTAGCTAACTATGGCTACACCTTC	CASSSTVANYGYTF
TRBV11-1	TRBJ2-7	NA	TRBD1	TGTGCCAGCAGTTATGACAGGGTGAGCTACGAGCAGTACTTC	CASSYDRVSYEQYF
TRBV5-4	TRBJ2-1	NA	TRBD2	TGTGCCAGCGGTTCCCCAAGCGGGGGGGCCTATGAGCAGTTCTTC	CASGSPSGGAYEQFF
TRBV15	TRBJ2-7	NA	TRBD2	TGTGCCACCAGCAGAGGCCCTCAGCGGGGGGGCCGCTACGAGCAGTACTTC	CATSRGPQRGGRYEQYF
TRBV30	TRBJ1-3	NA	TRBD1	TGTGCCTGGAGTGCAATACAGGGGCCGCAAAGACTGACCTCTGGAAACACCATATATTTT	CAWSAIQGPQRLTSGNTIYF
TRBV29-1	TRBJ1-1	NA	NA	TGCAGCGTTGAGAGGGAACCGGGAGCCGGAGTAGCTTTCTTT	CSVEREPGAGVAFF
TRBV5-1	TRBJ1-2	NA	TRBD1	TGCGCCAGCAGCTTGGTGACAGGGGCCACTAACTATGGCTACACCTTC	CASSLVTGATNYGYTF
TRBV11-2	TRBJ1-2	NA	NA	TGTGCCAGCAGCTCACGGAGGCAGGGGTCCTATGGCTACACCTTC	CASSSRRQGSYGYTF
TRBV7-9	TRBJ2-2	NA	NA	TGTGCCAGCAGCTTAGTTGTCGGCGGGGAGCTGTTTTTT	CASSLVVGGELFF
TRBV27	TRBJ2-1	NA	TRBD2	TGTGCCAGCAGCGGATGGGGCGGGGGGAATGAGCAGTTCTTC	CASSGWGGGNEQFF
TRBV25-1	TRBJ1-5	NA	TRBD1	TGTGCCAGCAGTGGACAGGGAGGCAATCAGCCCCAGCATTTT	CASSGQGGNQPQHF
TRBV2	TRBJ1-6	NA	TRBD1	TGTGCCAGCACCAAAATATTGCAGGGGGCTGGTTCACCCCTCCACTTT	CASTKILQGAGSPLHF
TRBV3-1/TRBV3-2	TRBJ1-2	NA	TRBD1	TGTGCCAGCAGCCCCGGGACAGAGCCCTATGGCTACACCTTC	CASSPGTEPYGYTF
TRBV6-5	TRBJ2-3	NA	NA	TGTGCCAGCAGCACACGGCGCGGGGGCACAGATACGCAGTATTTT	CASSTRRGGTDTQYF
TRBV19	TRBJ1-2	NA	TRBD1	TGTGCCAGTAGTCCAGGGACAGGCCTGGGGACTAACTATGGCTACACCTTC	CASSPGTGLGTNYGYTF
TRBV18	TRBJ2-2	NA	TRBD2	TGTGCCAGCTCATCCTTAGCAGCGGGGACGAACACCGGGGAGCTGTTTTTT	CASSSLAAGTNTGELFF
TRBV12-3/TRBV12-4	TRBJ2-1	NA	NA	TGTGCCAGCAGTTCAAGCCGTGAGCAGTTCTTC	CASSSSREQFF
TRBV15	TRBJ1-2	once	NA	TGTGCCACCAGCAGAGCCGACACTGGCTACACCTTC	CATSRADTGYTF
TRBV18	TRBJ1-3	NA	TRBD1	TGTGCCAGCTCACCACTGACAGGGAATGGAAACACCATATATTTT	CASSPLTGNGNTIYF
TRBV20-1	TRBJ1-1	NA	NA	TGCAGTGCTAGTCGCCAGGGGAACACTGAAGCTTTCTTT	CSASRQGNTEAFF